These T cell receptor beta chains were read from a single sample in a study of Graves' ophthalmopathy and Graves' hyperthyroidism. TCRdb analysed the multiplex PCR reads with MiXCR anew, one entry per CDR3 protein. Of some 400,000 distinct CDR3 sequences detected, about 16% appear once; the ten largest clones hold about 1.6%. The source material was peripheral blood. The receptors derive from a woman in her late teens or twenties with Graves' ophthalmopathy. Each CDR3 is given with its conserved first and last residue. D genes are given only for firm matches. Expanded clones are given a class, and other clones once, few, many or no size at all.

J gene | D gene | clone size | V gene | CDR3 DNA | CDR3 protein
TRBJ2-2 | NA | many | TRBV7-9 | TGTGCCAGCAGCCAAGTCGTAAGGGACGGGGAGCTGTTTTTT | CASSQVVRDGELFF
TRBJ2-7 | TRBD1 | few | TRBV6-5 | TGTGCCAGCAGTTACGCGACAGGGAGATCCTACGAGCAGTACTTC | CASSYATGRSYEQYF
TRBJ1-1 | NA | NA | TRBV28 | TGTGCCAGCAGGATGGTGGGGACTGAAGCTTTCTTT | CASRMVGTEAFF
TRBJ1-3 | TRBD1 | many | TRBV6-1 | TGTGCCAGCAGGGATGGACAGGCCTCCCCTGGAAACACCATATATTTT | CASRDGQASPGNTIYF
TRBJ2-7 | TRBD1 | once | TRBV6-1 | TGTGCCAGCAGTGAAATGCCCAGGGGGCGCTTATACGAGCAGTACTTC | CASSEMPRGRLYEQYF
TRBJ1-6 | TRBD1 | many | TRBV4-1 | TGCGCCAGCAGGTCCTTGGAGACAGGGGCCTATAATTCACCCCTCCACTTT | CASRSLETGAYNSPLHF
TRBJ1-3 | TRBD1 | NA | TRBV6-1 | TGTGCCAGCAGGAAGGGACAGGGTCGAAACACCATATATTTT | CASRKGQGRNTIYF
TRBJ2-2 | TRBD1 | many | TRBV11-2 | TGTGCCAGCAGGCAGGGGACAGGTGGAACTGGCGGGGAGCTGTTTTTT | CASRQGTGGTGGELFF
TRBJ1-2 | TRBD1 | many | TRBV9 | TGTGCCAGCAGCGTAGGGACAGGGGTGCATGGCTACACCTTC | CASSVGTGVHGYTF
TRBJ1-1 | NA | many | TRBV9 | TGTGCCAGCAGCTTAACGCAGTGGGCTGAAGCTTTCTTT | CASSLTQWAEAFF
TRBJ2-5 | NA | many | TRBV7-9 | TGTGCCAGCAGCTTAGGGGCAGAGACCCAGTACTTC | CASSLGAETQYF
TRBJ1-2 | NA | NA | TRBV4-1 | TGCGCCAGCAGCCAAGCCGGGAATAGGGGTAACTATGGCTACACCTTC | CASSQAGNRGNYGYTF
TRBJ2-7 | NA | many | TRBV12-3/TRBV12-4 | TGTGCCAGCAGTTTAGGAGGGAGCGAGCAGTACTTC | CASSLGGSEQYF
TRBJ2-7 | NA | NA | TRBV27 | TGTGCCAGCAGTTTACAAGGGAGAACCTACGAGCAGTACTTC | CASSLQGRTYEQYF
TRBJ1-6 | NA | many | TRBV11-2 | TGTGCCAGCAGCTTAGGGGGGGTCCGGGATTCACCCCTCCACTTT | CASSLGGVRDSPLHF
TRBJ1-6 | TRBD1 | many | TRBV9 | TGTGCCAGCAGCCCCACCGGGACAGGGAATTCACCCCTCCACTTT | CASSPTGTGNSPLHF
TRBJ2-5 | NA | many | TRBV7-2 | TGTGCCAGCAGCTCTCGGTTGGCAGGGGAGACCCAGTACTTC | CASSSRLAGETQYF
TRBJ1-2 | NA | many | TRBV19 | TGTGCCAGTAGTATAGATCGGCAGCTGGGCGGCTACACCTTC | CASSIDRQLGGYTF
TRBJ1-1 | NA | many | TRBV28 | TGTGCCAGCAGTACCCATGGACATATTGGAGCTTTCTTT | CASSTHGHIGAFF
TRBJ1-2 | TRBD1 | many | TRBV12-3/TRBV12-4 | TGTGCCAGCAGTTTCCCGGGACAGGGGTTTAACTATGGCTACACCTTC | CASSFPGQGFNYGYTF
TRBJ2-7 | NA | many | TRBV28 | TGTGCCAGCAGACTGGGTCAGGGGTCGTACGAGCAGTACTTC | CASRLGQGSYEQYF
TRBJ2-7 | NA | many | TRBV11-2 | TGTGCCAGCAGCTTATATGGGCAAATCCCCGAGCAGTACTTC | CASSLYGQIPEQYF
TRBJ1-1 | NA | many | TRBV29-1 | TGCAGCGTTCGGGACCCGAACACTGAAGCTTTCTTT | CSVRDPNTEAFF
TRBJ2-2 | TRBD1 | many | TRBV20-1 | TGCAGTGCAAAACCGGGACAGGGGTTGAACACCGGGGAGCTGTTTTTT | CSAKPGQGLNTGELFF
TRBJ2-5 | TRBD2 | NA | TRBV12-3/TRBV12-4 | TGTGCCAGCAGCCCATCCGGGACTAGCGGGGGGACGTCCCAGTACTTC | CASSPSGTSGGTSQYF
TRBJ2-3 | TRBD2 | many | TRBV24-1 | TGTGCCACCAGTAAGTCTAGCGGGAGAGCCGCAGATACGCAGTATTTT | CATSKSSGRAADTQYF
TRBJ2-2 | NA | many | TRBV19 | TGTGCCAGTAGTATGGCACCAAAACTTAACACCGGGGAGCTGTTTTTT | CASSMAPKLNTGELFF
TRBJ1-1 | NA | many | TRBV6-2/TRBV6-3 | TGTGCCAGCAGTTATTTATTCAGTGACAGCATGAACACTGAAGCTTTCTTT | CASSYLFSDSMNTEAFF
TRBJ2-3 | TRBD2 | many | TRBV28 | TGTGCCAGCAGTTTTGGCTTCCGGGCTAGCGGGATTGCAGATACGCAGTATTTT | CASSFGFRASGIADTQYF
TRBJ2-3 | NA | many | TRBV24-1 | TGTGCCACCAGTGATTGGGGGGCCCACACAGATACGCAGTATTTT | CATSDWGAHTDTQYF
TRBJ2-5 | NA | many | TRBV10-1 | TGCGCCAGCAGTGATGGTCGTCGGGGTTTGGTGGAGACCCAGTACTTC | CASSDGRRGLVETQYF
TRBJ2-2 | NA | many | TRBV27 | TGTGCCAGCAGTGGCAGGGGCGGGGGTGATGGCACCGGGGAGCTGTTTTTT | CASSGRGGGDGTGELFF
TRBJ1-1 | NA | NA | TRBV6-1 | TGTGCCAGCAATGGACGGCGGGAAGCTTTCTTT | CASNGRREAFF
TRBJ2-5 | TRBD2 | NA | TRBV6-2/TRBV6-3 | TGTGCCAGCAGTTGGCGGGGGGCTCTACAAGAGACCCAGTACTTC | CASSWRGALQETQYF
TRBJ2-2 | TRBD2 | many | TRBV27 | TGTGCCAGCAGTCCACTAGCGGGGACGAACACCGGGGAGCTGTTTTTT | CASSPLAGTNTGELFF
TRBJ2-7 | NA | NA | TRBV12-3/TRBV12-4 | TGTGCCAGCTGCTTGGGCGGGAATGTCTACGAGCAGTACTTC | CASCLGGNVYEQYF
TRBJ1-2 | NA | many | TRBV12-3/TRBV12-4 | TGTGCCAGCACAGGGATTGGGGGCTACACCTTC | CASTGIGGYTF
TRBJ2-7 | TRBD1 | many | TRBV6-1 | TGTGCCAGCACCTCGACAGGGATCGCCTACGAGCAGTACTTC | CASTSTGIAYEQYF
TRBJ2-2 | TRBD2 | many | TRBV6-2/TRBV6-3 | TGTGCCAGCAAGGGGGGCGGGAGGGGCGGTTCGAACACCGGGGAGCTGTTTTTT | CASKGGGRGGSNTGELFF
TRBJ1-5 | NA | few | TRBV2 | TGTGCCAGCAAGTGGGCCCCGGGGGCGCCCCAGCATTTT | CASKWAPGAPQHF
TRBJ2-7 | NA | many | TRBV12-3/TRBV12-4 | TGTGCCAGCACTAAAAGTCCGGACCTCTACGAGCAGTACTTC | CASTKSPDLYEQYF
TRBJ1-5 | TRBD1 | many | TRBV7-3 | TGTGCCAGCAGCTTAATGCCCGGGACAGGAGAAAATAGCAATCAGCCCCAGCATTTT | CASSLMPGTGENSNQPQHF
TRBJ2-7 | NA | many | TRBV20-1 | TGCAGTGGGGGGGACAGACGAAGGCGCTTCGAGCAGTACTTC | CSGGDRRRRFEQYF
TRBJ2-7 | NA | NA | TRBV19 | TGTGCCAGTAGTACCCGGGACGGCCTGTACGAGCAGTACTTC | CASSTRDGLYEQYF